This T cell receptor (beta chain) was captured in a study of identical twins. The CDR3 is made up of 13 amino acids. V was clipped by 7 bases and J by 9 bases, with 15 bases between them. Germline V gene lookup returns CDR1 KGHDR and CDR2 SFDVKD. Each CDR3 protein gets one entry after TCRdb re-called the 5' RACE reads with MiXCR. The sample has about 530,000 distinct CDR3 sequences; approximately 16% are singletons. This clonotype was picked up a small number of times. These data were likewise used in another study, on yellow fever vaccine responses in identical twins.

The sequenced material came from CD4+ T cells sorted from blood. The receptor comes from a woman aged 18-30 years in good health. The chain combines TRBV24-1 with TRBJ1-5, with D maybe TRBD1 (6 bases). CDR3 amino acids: CATSEVQGTPQHF. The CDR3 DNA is TGTGCCACCAGCGAAGTCCAGGGGACGCCCCAGCATTTT.